These 26 T cell receptor beta chains were all obtained from the same sample, sequenced in a study of T cell responses to AZD1222 COVID-19 vaccine. The method was immunoSEQ multiplex PCR; TCRdb's version includes in-frame clones alone and lacks a portion of them. The sample lists fewer than 150,000 clones, around nine tenths seen once, with 9.3% in the top ten. Sequenced material: peripheral blood, taken 28 days after the second AZD1222 dose. These receptors all come from an adult who received the AZD1222 COVID-19 vaccine.

V usage is TRBV6-5 and J usage is TRBJ1-3, with unresolved D. Trimming cost V 5 bases and J 0 bases, with 11 bases left between them. The CDR3 consists of 15 residues. Germline V gene lookup returns CDR1 MNHEY and CDR2 SVGAGI. Written as DNA, the CDR3 is TGTGCCAGCAGTCCTCGCTGGTTCTCTGGAAACACCATATATTTT. Translating gives CASSPRWFSGNTIYF.

The chain recombines TRBV4-1 with TRBJ2-1; the D call may be TRBD1 or TRBD2 (5 bases each). V was trimmed by 2 bases and J by 4 bases, leaving 18 bases between them. This CDR3 contains 17 residues. The germline V gene encodes CDR1 MGHRA and CDR2 YSYEKL. CDR3 in DNA: TGCGCCAGCAGCCAAAGGGGTCTATCGGGATCGTACAATGAGCAGTTCTTC. Residues: CASSQRGLSGSYNEQFF.

This rearrangement joins TRBV7-2 to TRBJ1-2; D is undetermined. Germline V lookup: CDR1 SGHTA, CDR2 FQGNSA. This CDR3 has 14 residues. Trimming removed 1 base from V and 2 bases from J, with 8 bases in between. The CDR3 loop is CASSLGIANYGYTF. CDR3 sequence (DNA): TGTGCCAGCAGCTTAGGTATAGCCAACTATGGCTACACCTTC.

This clone was found once. CDR3 in amino acids: CASSANGLNSGNTIYF. The CDR3 DNA reads TGTGCCAGCAGCGCGAACGGGCTTAACTCTGGAAACACCATATATTTT. This rearrangement joins TRBV7-6 to TRBJ1-3; D remains ambiguous. CDR3 length: 16 residues. Germline assignment: CDR1 SGHVS and CDR2 FNYEAQ. V lost 5 bases to trimming and J lost 0 bases, with 14 bases between them.

CDR3 region: CASSFGQGVVYGYTF. The CDR3 DNA reads as TGTGCCAGCAGCTTCGGACAGGGGGTGGTCTATGGCTACACCTTC. V usage is TRBV7-2 and J usage is TRBJ1-2, with 10 nucleotides matching TRBD1. This CDR3 spans 15 amino acids. J was trimmed by 4 bases and V by 3 bases; bases with no gene match: 5. CDR1 is SGHTA, CDR2 FQGNSA, per germline. Using reference TRBV7-2 and TRBJ1-2 for the parts outside the CDR3, the full variable domain is GAGVSQSPSNKVTEKGKDVELRCDPISGHTALYWYRQSLGQGLEFLIYFQGNSAPDKSGLPSDRFSAERTGGSVSTLTIQRTQQEDSAVYLCASSFGQGVVYGYTFGSGTRLTVV.

This rearrangement joins TRBV5-1 to TRBJ2-3; D is ambiguous. The V end was cut by 2 bases, the J end by 5 bases, with 9 bases between. The CDR3 spans 13 residues. Germline CDR1 and CDR2: SGHRS and YFSETQ. The CDR3 DNA reads as TGCGCCAGCAGCTTTCAGGTTTTAGATACGCAGTATTTT. It codes for CASSFQVLDTQYF.

This clone has a handful of counts. The rearrangement joins TRBV10-2 to TRBJ1-1, with D unresolved. V lost 3 bases and J lost 1, with 6 bases in between. The CDR3 loop spans 13 amino acids. The V gene's germline CDR1 is WSHSY and CDR2 SAAADI. DNA for the CDR3: TGCGCCAGCAGTGAATACCGGAACACTGAAGCTTTCTTT. It encodes CASSEYRNTEAFF.

The chain uses TRBV11-2 and TRBJ1-6; TRBD1 agrees at 7 bases. Germline assignment: CDR1 SGHAT and CDR2 FQNNGV. The CDR3 extends over 15 amino acids. V shed 5 bases and J 7 bases; nucleotides not matched to a gene: 8. CDR3 DNA: TGTGCCAGCAGCCGAGAGACAGGGCAAAATTCACCCCTCCACTTT. Translating it yields CASSRETGQNSPLHF.

The gene calls are TRBV5-1 and TRBJ2-1, with TRBD2 matching over 12 bases. The CDR3 covers 16 residues. In germline, CDR1 is SGHRS, CDR2 YFSETQ. V shed 3 bases and J 4 bases; nucleotides not matched to a gene: 5. The CDR3 nucleotides are TGCGCCAGCAGCTCCCGGACTAGCGGGACTTACAATGAGCAGTTCTTC. It codes for CASSSRTSGTYNEQFF. Variable domain in full (rest from reference TRBV5-1 and TRBJ2-1): KAGVTQTPRYLIKTRGQQVTLSCSPISGHRSVSWYQQTPGQGLQFLFEYFSETQRNKGNFPGRFSGRQFSNSRSEMNVSTLELGDSALYLCASSSRTSGTYNEQFFGPGTRLTVL.

The table lists this clone with a count of one. V is TRBV5-1 and J is TRBJ1-2; 8 bases agree with TRBD1. The CDR3 is 13 residues long. From germline, CDR1 is SGHRS and CDR2 YFSETQ. Germline trimming cut 0 bases from V and 6 bases from J; bases unmatched to any gene: 1. The CDR3 DNA reads TGCGCCAGCAGCTTGGCACAGGGGGATGGCTACACCTTC. As protein: CASSLAQGDGYTF. The full variable domain, rest sourced from reference TRBV5-1 and TRBJ1-2, is KAGVTQTPRYLIKTRGQQVTLSCSPISGHRSVSWYQQTPGQGLQFLFEYFSETQRNKGNFPGRFSGRQFSNSRSEMNVSTLELGDSALYLCASSLAQGDGYTFGSGTRLTVV.

The V gene is TRBV10-3, the J gene TRBJ2-6; D gene uncertain. Between the trimmed V and J ends, which lost 6 bases and 0 bases, there was a span of 9 bases. Germline V gives CDR1 ENHRY, CDR2 SYGVKD. This CDR3 comprises 15 residues. The CDR3 DNA sequence: TGTGCCATCAGGGACGTGACCTCTGGGGCCAACGTCCTGACTTTC. Amino acid sequence: CAIRDVTSGANVLTF.

The chain combines TRBV5-6 with TRBJ2-7; D not certain. CDR1 and CDR2 from the germline V gene are SGHDT and YYEEEE. V lost 0 bases to trimming and J lost 3 bases, with 7 bases between them. The CDR3 is 13 residues long. This chain's CDR3 is CASSLGGYYEQYF. The CDR3 DNA is TGTGCCAGCAGCTTGGGGGGTTACTACGAGCAGTACTTC.

The rearrangement uses TRBV9 and TRBJ1-1; 7 nucleotides line up with TRBD1. From germline, CDR1 is SGDLS and CDR2 YYNGEE. The CDR3 contains 14 residues. V lost 4 bases to trimming and J lost 2 bases; unmatched junction nucleotides: 5. The CDR3: CASSPGTVNTEAFF. CDR3 DNA sequence: TGTGCCAGCAGCCCCGGGACAGTCAACACTGAAGCTTTCTTT.

The rearrangement joins TRBV5-1 to TRBJ2-2; D is unresolved. V lost 5 bases to trimming and J lost 0 bases, with 8 bases between them. The CDR3 consists of 14 residues. Germline V lookup: CDR1 SGHRS, CDR2 YFSETQ. The CDR3 DNA reads as TGCGCCAGCAGGGAAATCGCGAACACCGGGGAGCTGTTTTTT. It specifies CASREIANTGELFF.

The chain is built from TRBV10-1 and TRBJ2-6; TRBD2 is a possible D gene (6 bases). The CDR3 runs 19 residues. Germline CDR1 WNHNN, CDR2 SYGVQD (reference sequence). Trimming removed 3 bases at V and 0 bases at J, with 18 bases between. The chain's CDR3 is CASSDTGTWGDSGANVLTF. The CDR3 DNA sequence: TGCGCCAGCAGTGACACCGGGACCTGGGGGGACTCTGGGGCCAACGTCCTGACTTTC.

The chain employs TRBV29-1 and TRBJ1-1, with a possible D match to TRBD1 (5 bases). Germline assignment: CDR1 SQVTM and CDR2 ANQGSEA. The CDR3 consists of 13 residues. The V gene lost 6 bases and the J gene lost 6 bases, with 17 bases spanning the gap. The chain's CDR3 is CSVRWGWTAEAFF. CDR3 sequence (DNA): TGCAGCGTAAGATGGGGGTGGACCGCTGAAGCTTTCTTT.

The chain joins TRBV5-4 to TRBJ1-1; the D gene is possibly TRBD1 (5 bases). The CDR3 loop spans 16 amino acids. Germline loops: CDR1 SGHNT, CDR2 YYREEE (reference sequence). V was trimmed by 4 bases and J by 1 base, leaving 17 bases between them. For the CDR3, the DNA is TGTGCCAGCAGCCCCTTTCCCGGACAAACGAACACTGAAGCTTTCTTT. Protein sequence: CASSPFPGQTNTEAFF.

This chain joins TRBV19 and TRBJ2-2, with D uncertain. V lost 1 base to trimming and J lost 1 base, with 4 bases between them. Germline V gene data show CDR1 as LNHDA and CDR2 as SQIVND (reference sequence). This CDR3 has 14 residues. CDR3 nucleotide sequence: TGTGCCAGTAGTATAGTTGGGAACACCGGGGAGCTGTTTTTT. Residues: CASSIVGNTGELFF.

This clone was recorded once. This chain joins TRBV2 and TRBJ1-2; 8 bases fit TRBD1. Germline CDR1 is SNHLY and CDR2 is FYNNEI. The CDR3 has 15 amino acids. Trimming took 1 base from V and 8 from J; bases not matched to a gene: 9. CDR3 DNA sequence: TGTGCCAGCAGTGAAGAAGTGACAGGGGTTCGGGGCTACACCTTC. Its translation: CASSEEVTGVRGYTF.

This clone was observed once. The J gene is TRBJ2-1, the V gene TRBV14; tentative D call: TRBD2 (6 bases). Between the trimmed V and J ends, which lost 4 bases and 0 bases, there was a span of 10 bases. This CDR3 has 15 residues. The germline V gene encodes CDR1 SGHDN and CDR2 FVKESK. In DNA form, the CDR3 reads TGTGCCAGCAGCCCCCGGGGAGGCTCCTACAATGAGCAGTTCTTC. Translating it yields CASSPRGGSYNEQFF.

Of note for this clone: The junction departs from the called germline gene at one end, perhaps through a read error. The V gene is TRBV12-3 or TRBV12-4, the J gene TRBJ1-2, with D maybe TRBD1 (5 bases). This CDR3 has 12 residues. The CDR3 DNA follows: TGTGCCAGCAGTTCCCGGGTCAGGGTTGATTCCTTC. This translates into CASSSRVRVDSF.

The chain joins TRBV7-2 to TRBJ2-2; D remains unclear. This CDR3 contains 16 residues. CDR1 is SGHTA, CDR2 FQGNSA, per germline. Trimming took 5 bases from V and 0 from J, leaving 13 bases between them. Here the CDR3 DNA reads TGTGCCAGCAGCCGGGTGAGGATCTCGAACACCGGGGAGCTGTTTTTT. Protein: CASSRVRISNTGELFF.

The chain recombines TRBV6-5 with TRBJ2-5, with 8 bases fitting TRBD1. The trim removed 8 bases at V and 5 bases at J, leaving 7 bases unmatched. Germline CDR1 and CDR2: MNHEY and SVGAGI. This CDR3 is 13 amino acids long. CDR3 sequence: CASGAGGLETQYF. The CDR3 DNA is TGTGCCAGCGGCGCAGGGGGCTTGGAGACCCAGTACTTC.

The V and J genes are TRBV19 and TRBJ1-5; 7 bases align to TRBD1. V was pared by 5 bases and J by 3 bases, with 4 bases of the junction left unmatched. Germline V gene lookup returns CDR1 LNHDA and CDR2 SQIVND (reference sequence). This CDR3 comprises 14 residues. CDR3 in DNA: TGTGCCAGTAGTGGCAGGGGGAACAATCAGCCCCAGCATTTT. Its protein product is CASSGRGNNQPQHF.

This clone turned up a few times. This chain links TRBV27 with TRBJ2-1; 8 nucleotides line up with TRBD1. The CDR3 has 14 residues. Germline CDR1 is MNHEY and CDR2 is SMNVEV (reference sequence). V shed 5 bases and J 7 bases; nucleotides not matched to a gene: 7. CDR3 in amino acids: CASSEPYRGNEQFF. The CDR3 DNA reads TGTGCCAGCAGTGAACCCTACAGGGGGAATGAGCAGTTCTTC.

The chain couples TRBV5-5 to TRBJ1-1; 10 bases match TRBD1. Trimming removed 5 bases from V and 0 bases from J; junction bases left unmatched: 10. The CDR3 consists of 17 residues. Germline lookup yields CDR1 SGHKS and CDR2 YYEKEE (reference sequence). The CDR3 is CASSLDRGRRLNTEAFF. The CDR3 nucleotides are TGTGCCAGCAGTTTAGACAGGGGGCGTCGCCTGAACACTGAAGCTTTCTTT.